A selection of T cell receptor beta chains follows, all from one sample in a study of vaccination effects on CD4 cells after COVID-19. No antigen is known for these receptors. Sequencing used immunoSEQ multiplex PCR; TCRdb keeps in-frame clones, though not all of them. Of about 79,000 clones in the sample, approximately 81% were seen once. The sequencing here drew on CD4+ T cells from PBMCs cultured with HCoV-229E spike peptides, taken before COVID-19 vaccination. The receptors were sampled from a human donor who received a COVID-19 vaccine. Each CDR3 is given with its conserved first and last residue. The D gene is left open where the match is weak. For some rows the clone size is stated as once, few or many, or as a class when expanded; others skip it.

clone_size: .
v_call: TRBV20-1
j_call: TRBJ1-1
d_call: TRBD1
cdr3_aa: CSASRGTGVNTEAFF
cdr3_nt: TGCAGTGCTAGTAGAGGGACAGGGGTGAACACTGAAGCTTTCTTT

clone_size: .
v_call: TRBV28
j_call: TRBJ1-5
d_call: .
cdr3_aa: CASSFVEQPQHF
cdr3_nt: TGTGCCAGCAGTTTCGTGGAACAGCCCCAGCATTTT

clone_size: once
v_call: TRBV3-1/TRBV3-2
j_call: TRBJ2-1
d_call: TRBD2
cdr3_aa: CASSGGSRRGDEQFF
cdr3_nt: TGTGCCAGCAGCGGCGGGAGCAGGAGGGGTGATGAGCAGTTCTTC

clone_size: .
v_call: TRBV19
j_call: TRBJ2-1
d_call: TRBD2
cdr3_aa: CASSIIFQRGGSNEQFF
cdr3_nt: TGTGCCAGTAGTATTATTTTCCAGCGGGGGGGAAGCAATGAGCAGTTCTTC

clone_size: .
v_call: TRBV29-1
j_call: TRBJ2-5
d_call: TRBD2
cdr3_aa: CSVSRGGSEETQYF
cdr3_nt: TGCAGCGTTTCGCGGGGGGGCTCGGAAGAGACCCAGTACTTC

clone_size: .
v_call: TRBV6-4
j_call: TRBJ2-1
d_call: .
cdr3_aa: CASSLQGLAYNEQFF
cdr3_nt: TGTGCCAGCAGTCTTCAGGGTTTGGCCTACAATGAGCAGTTCTTC

clone_size: .
v_call: TRBV28
j_call: TRBJ2-5
d_call: TRBD2
cdr3_aa: CASSRWDSGGQETQYF
cdr3_nt: TGTGCCAGCAGCCGCTGGGATAGCGGGGGGCAAGAGACCCAGTACTTC

clone_size: .
v_call: TRBV4-3
j_call: TRBJ2-3
d_call: TRBD1
cdr3_aa: CASSHQGVSTDTQYF
cdr3_nt: TGCGCCAGCAGCCACCAGGGGGTTAGCACAGATACGCAGTATTTT

clone_size: .
v_call: TRBV5-1
j_call: TRBJ2-5
d_call: .
cdr3_aa: CASSYPGPTQETQYF
cdr3_nt: TGCGCCAGTTCCTACCCGGGACCGACTCAAGAGACCCAGTACTTC

clone_size: .
v_call: TRBV5-6
j_call: TRBJ1-5
d_call: .
cdr3_aa: CASSLAGVNQPQHF
cdr3_nt: TGTGCCAGCAGCTTGGCTGGGGTGAATCAGCCCCAGCATTTT

clone_size: once
v_call: TRBV19
j_call: TRBJ2-5
d_call: .
cdr3_aa: CASSIWVGTVGGTQYF
cdr3_nt: TGTGCCAGTAGTATCTGGGTCGGGACAGTCGGGGGGACCCAGTACTTC

clone_size: .
v_call: TRBV19
j_call: TRBJ2-5
d_call: TRBD2
cdr3_aa: CASRTSGGRETQYF
cdr3_nt: TGTGCCAGCAGGACTAGCGGGGGCCGGGAGACCCAGTACTTC

clone_size: .
v_call: TRBV12-5
j_call: TRBJ2-6
d_call: .
cdr3_aa: CASGGGTSFEANVLTF
cdr3_nt: TGTGCTAGTGGAGGGGGAACTAGCTTTGAGGCCAACGTCCTGACTTTC

clone_size: .
v_call: TRBV10-3
j_call: TRBJ1-1
d_call: .
cdr3_aa: CAIRPSGMEAFF
cdr3_nt: TGTGCCATCAGGCCCTCGGGGATGGAAGCTTTCTTT

clone_size: .
v_call: TRBV9
j_call: TRBJ2-1
d_call: .
cdr3_aa: CASSDSDQLPKFF
cdr3_nt: TGTGCCAGCAGCGATTCGGACCAGCTACCGAAATTCTTC